This T cell receptor beta chain was captured by sequencing in a study of T-cell memory formation after mild COVID-19. V lost 3 bases and J 1 base, leaving 16 bases between the germline ends. Germline V gene sequence: CDR1 SGHRS, CDR2 YFSETQ. The CDR3 runs to 16 residues. This clonotype was observed many times. What it recognizes is unknown. TCRdb reanalysed the 5' RACE reads using MiXCR and keeps one entry per CDR3 protein. Of 560,000 or so distinct CDR3 sequences listed, approximately 15% were seen once; the top ten hold about 8.6%. Points from the study as a whole: Clones which contracted sat mainly in CM and EM if CD4+, and in EMRA if CD8+.

Sequencing was done on a sample of PBMCs or a T cell subset sorted from them (not recorded which). V usage is TRBV5-1 and J usage is TRBJ2-5; D may be TRBD1 (6 bases). The source is an adult woman who had mild COVID-19 (a few samples of this study predate the infection). Cell type and time point are not known. DNA for the CDR3: TGCGCCAGCAGCTATCAGGCGCAGGGGACCCAAGAGACCCAGTACTTC. The encoded protein is CASSYQAQGTQETQYF.